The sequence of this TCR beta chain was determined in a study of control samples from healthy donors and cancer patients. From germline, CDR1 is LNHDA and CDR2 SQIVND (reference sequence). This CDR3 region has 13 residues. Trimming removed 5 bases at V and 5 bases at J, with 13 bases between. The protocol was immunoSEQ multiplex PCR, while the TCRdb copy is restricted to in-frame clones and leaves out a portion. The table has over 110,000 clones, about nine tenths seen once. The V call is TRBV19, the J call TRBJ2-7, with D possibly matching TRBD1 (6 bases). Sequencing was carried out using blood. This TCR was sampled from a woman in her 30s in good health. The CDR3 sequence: CASSPGQANEQYF. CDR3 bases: TGTGCCAGTAGTCCGGGACAAGCGAACGAGCAGTACTTC. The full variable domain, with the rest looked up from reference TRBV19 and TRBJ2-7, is DGGITQSPKYLFRKEGQNVTLSCEQNLNHDAMYWYRQDPGQGLRLIYYSQIVNDFQKGDIAEGYSVSREKKESFPLTVTSAQKNPTAFYLCASSPGQANEQYFGPGTRLTVT.